Included here is one TCR beta chain sequence, with context. This CDR3 has 16 amino acids. The V gene lost 3 bases and the J gene lost 0 bases, with 12 bases spanning the gap. This entry comes from a study of T-cell reconstitution after alpha-beta-depleted transplantation in children. The library targeted TCRbeta and was prepared with unique molecular identifiers. TCRdb reanalysed the PCR reads using MiXCR and keeps one entry per CDR3 protein. The data contain 440,000 or so distinct CDR3 sequences, 43% of them seen just once; the ten biggest clones take up roughly a quarter. J is TRBJ2-1 and V is TRBV12-3 or TRBV12-4, with a weak D call TRBD2 (5 bases). The sequencing here drew on PBMCs, taken before TCRalphabeta/CD19-depleted stem cell transplant. This receptor was obtained from a girl aged 2 to 10 with aplastic anemia, due to receive a stem cell transplant. Here the CDR3 DNA reads TGTGCCAGCAGTTTTGAGATAGGGAGCTCCTACAATGAGCAGTTCTTC. Amino acid sequence: CASSFEIGSSYNEQFF.